This TCR beta chain was obtained from a study of blood T cell repertoires in COVID-19. As for the study in general: PBMCs, B-cell-depleted T cells, or T cells were the source of the cDNA or gDNA that made up the material.

Original analysis: Amplification from reference gene primers served as the basis for estimated nucleated cell counts. Data came from immunoSEQ multiplex PCR; TCRdb stores just in-frame clones and leaves some out. Clonal size and the V and J genes are those of that table, whereas D and trimming came from the DNA. The table records about 290,000 clones, around four fifths of them present only once. The TCR comes from a woman between 45 and 60 years old with active or convalescent COVID-19. The sample consisted of peripheral blood.

CDR3 sequence (DNA): TGTGCCAGTGCCGACAGGAACACTGAAGCTTTCTTT. Translating gives CASADRNTEAFF. The chain carries TRBV19 and TRBJ1-1; a possible D gene is TRBD1 (5 bases). This CDR3 has 12 amino acids. Trimming left V 8 bases short and J 1 base short, with 8 bases between. The germline V gene encodes CDR1 LNHDA and CDR2 SQIVND (reference sequence).